This T cell receptor (beta chain) emerged from a study of blood T cell repertoires in COVID-19. Overall study context: Collection of acute and convalescent COVID-19 samples took place in the United States, Italy and Spain. PBMCs, B-cell-depleted T cells, or T cells provided the cDNA or gDNA that made up the material.

Assay: immunoSEQ multiplex PCR; the TCRdb copy retains only in-frame clones and omits some. The sample records about 390,000 clones, around 87% being singletons. This CDR3 has 14 amino acids. From germline, CDR1 is MNHEY and CDR2 SVGAGI. Trimming took 6 bases from V and 5 from J, leaving 16 bases between them. This TCR derives from a woman between 55 and 75 years old with COVID-19, enrolled during active disease. Sequencing was carried out using peripheral blood. The chain couples TRBV6-5 to TRBJ1-2, with D perhaps TRBD1 (6 bases). The CDR3 reads CASSFRNREYGYTF. In DNA form, the CDR3 reads TGTGCCAGCAGCTTCCGAAACAGGGAGTATGGCTACACCTTC.